The present TCR beta chain was sequenced within a study of blood T cell repertoires in COVID-19. Method: immunoSEQ multiplex PCR; TCRdb's copy keeps in-frame clones and lacks some. The sample records about 310,000 clones, 89% being singletons. Cohorts were assigned according to the clinical history that participants reported. This CDR3 is 11 amino acids long. Germline CDR1 and CDR2: SQVTM and ANQGSEA. Trimming took 5 bases from V and 4 from J; bases not matched to a gene: 1. The TCR originated in a woman in her 40s who had recovered from COVID-19. Sequences were obtained from PBMCs or T cells enriched from blood (not recorded which). The chain links TRBV29-1 to TRBJ1-1, with 7 nucleotides matching TRBD1. The DNA for the CDR3 is TGCAGCGTTTGGACAGGCACTGAAGCTTTCTTT. This translates into CSVWTGTEAFF. Full variable domain (outside the CDR3, taken from reference TRBV29-1 and TRBJ1-1): SAVISQKPSRDICQRGTSLTIQCQVDSQVTMMFWYRQQPGQSLTLIATANQGSEATYESGFVIDKFPISRPNLTFSTLTVSNMSPEDSSIYLCSVWTGTEAFFGQGTRLTVV.